This T cell receptor (beta chain) was recorded in a study of spatial heterogeneity in lung cancer. Trimming pared 2 bases from V and 1 base from J, leaving 12 bases between. CDR3 length: 15 residues. CDR1 DFQATT and CDR2 SNEGSKA come from the germline V gene (reference sequence). TCRdb reanalysed the 5' RACE reads using MiXCR and keeps one entry per CDR3 protein. The repertoire holds some 9,800 distinct CDR3 sequences, about 54% seen once, with 25% to 35% in the top ten. The time point denotes: sample taken at primary tumor resection. The study sequenced unsorted whole RNA from tumor, nontumor lung or frozen PBMC. To note about this clonotype: Its cognate antigen is unknown.

Study observations and caveats: Of tumor T cells, an estimated coverage of approximately 6.4% was reached for alpha chains and roughly 12% for beta chains. Tumors with more nonsynonymous mutations had more expanded intratumoral alpha and beta TCRs.

This specimen consisted of lung tumor tissue, obtained at surgery. The receptor was derived from a female donor with early-stage non-small cell lung cancer. This sequence joins TRBV20-1 and TRBJ2-1; D gene uncertain. The CDR3, as DNA: TGCAGTGCTAGATCCCTCCCGGTTTCCTACAATGAGCAGTTCTTC. It encodes CSARSLPVSYNEQFF.